The source of this T cell receptor (beta chain) is a study of blood T cell repertoires in COVID-19. The assay was immunoSEQ multiplex PCR, and TCRdb's table has in-frame clones only and misses some. The sample records 150,000 to 200,000 clones, roughly 89% being singletons. Germline V gene sequence: CDR1 MRHNA, CDR2 SNTAGT. J was trimmed by 3 bases and V by 8 bases; bases with no gene match: 10. The length of the CDR3 is 16 residues. The TCR comes from a man younger than 35 with active or convalescent COVID-19. Sequencing was performed on peripheral blood. The rearrangement uses TRBV6-4 and TRBJ1-5; 10 nucleotides align to TRBD1. In DNA form, the CDR3 reads TGTGCCAGCCCGCGGGGAGACAGGGGGCACAATCAGCCCCAGCATTTT. It codes for CASPRGDRGHNQPQHF.